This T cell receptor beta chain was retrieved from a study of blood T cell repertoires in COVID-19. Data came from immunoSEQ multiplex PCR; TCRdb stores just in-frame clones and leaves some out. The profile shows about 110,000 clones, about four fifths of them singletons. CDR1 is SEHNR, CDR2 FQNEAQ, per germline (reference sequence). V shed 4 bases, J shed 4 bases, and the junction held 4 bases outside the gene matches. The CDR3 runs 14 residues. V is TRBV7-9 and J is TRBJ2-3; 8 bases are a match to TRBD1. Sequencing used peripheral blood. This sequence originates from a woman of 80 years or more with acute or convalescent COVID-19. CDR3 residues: CASSSRGPSDTQYF. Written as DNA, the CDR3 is TGTGCCAGCAGCTCCAGGGGGCCGTCAGATACGCAGTATTTT. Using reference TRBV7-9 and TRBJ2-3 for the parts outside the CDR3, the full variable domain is DTGVSQNPRHKITKRGQNVTFRCDPISEHNRLYWYRQTLGQGPEFLTYFQNEAQLEKSRLLSDRFSAERPKGSFSTLEIQRTEQGDSAMYLCASSSRGPSDTQYFGPGTRLTVL.